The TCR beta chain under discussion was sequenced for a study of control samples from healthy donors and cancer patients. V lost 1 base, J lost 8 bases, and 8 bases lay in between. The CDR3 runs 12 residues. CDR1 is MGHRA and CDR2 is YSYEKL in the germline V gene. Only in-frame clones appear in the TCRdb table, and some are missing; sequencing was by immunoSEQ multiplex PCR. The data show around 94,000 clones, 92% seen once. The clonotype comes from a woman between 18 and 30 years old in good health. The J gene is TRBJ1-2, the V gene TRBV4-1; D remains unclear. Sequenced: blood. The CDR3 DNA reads TGCGCCAGCAGCCAAGGAGTGGCGGGCTACACCTTC. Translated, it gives CASSQGVAGYTF.